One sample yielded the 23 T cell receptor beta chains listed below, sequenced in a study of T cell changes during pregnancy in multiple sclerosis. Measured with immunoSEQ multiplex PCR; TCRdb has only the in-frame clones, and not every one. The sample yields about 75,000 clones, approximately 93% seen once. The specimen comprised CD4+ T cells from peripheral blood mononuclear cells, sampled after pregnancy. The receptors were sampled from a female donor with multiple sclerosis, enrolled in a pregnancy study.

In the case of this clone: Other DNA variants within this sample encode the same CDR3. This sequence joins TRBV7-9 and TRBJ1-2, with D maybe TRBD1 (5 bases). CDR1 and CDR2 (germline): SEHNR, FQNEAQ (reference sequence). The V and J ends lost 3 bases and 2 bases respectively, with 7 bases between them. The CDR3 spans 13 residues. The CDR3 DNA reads TGTGCCAGCAGCTTCCCAGGGAACTATGGCTACACCTTC. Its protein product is CASSFPGNYGYTF.

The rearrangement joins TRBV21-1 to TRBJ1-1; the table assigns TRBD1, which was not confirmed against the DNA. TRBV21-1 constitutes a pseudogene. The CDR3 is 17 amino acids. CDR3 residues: CASSKMTGGFRNTEAFF. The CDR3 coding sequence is TGTGCCAGCAGCAAAATGACAGGGGGCTTTCGGAACACTGAAGCTTTCTTT.

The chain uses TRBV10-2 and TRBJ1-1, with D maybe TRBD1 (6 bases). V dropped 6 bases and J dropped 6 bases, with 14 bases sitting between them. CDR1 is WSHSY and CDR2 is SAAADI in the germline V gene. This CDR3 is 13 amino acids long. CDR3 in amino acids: CASRDLGGAEAFF. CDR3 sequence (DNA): TGCGCCAGCAGGGATTTAGGGGGGGCTGAAGCTTTCTTT.

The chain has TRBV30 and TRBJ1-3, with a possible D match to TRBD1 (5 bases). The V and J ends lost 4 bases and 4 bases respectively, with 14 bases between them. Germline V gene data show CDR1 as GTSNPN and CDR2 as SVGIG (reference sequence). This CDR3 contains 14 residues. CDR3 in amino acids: CAWNPGAAGNTIYF. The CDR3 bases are TGTGCCTGGAACCCTGGGGCGGCCGGAAACACCATATATTTT.

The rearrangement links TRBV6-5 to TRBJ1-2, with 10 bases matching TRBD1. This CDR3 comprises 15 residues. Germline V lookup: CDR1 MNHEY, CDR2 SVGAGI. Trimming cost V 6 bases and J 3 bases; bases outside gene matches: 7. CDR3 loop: CASSVSGQGYYGYTF. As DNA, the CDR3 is TGTGCCAGCAGCGTATCGGGACAGGGGTACTATGGCTACACCTTC.

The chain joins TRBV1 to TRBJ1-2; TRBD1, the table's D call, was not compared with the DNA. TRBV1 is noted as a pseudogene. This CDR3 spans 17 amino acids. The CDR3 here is CTSSQFRPRQSNYGYTF. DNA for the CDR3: TGCACCAGCAGCCAATTCCGTCCGAGACAGAGTAACTATGGCTACACCTTC.

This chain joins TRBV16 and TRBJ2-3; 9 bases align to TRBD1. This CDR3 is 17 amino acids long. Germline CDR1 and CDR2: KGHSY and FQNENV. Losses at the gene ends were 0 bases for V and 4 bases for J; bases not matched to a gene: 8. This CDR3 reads CASSQSGHRGRADTQYF. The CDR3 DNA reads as TGTGCCAGCAGCCAATCGGGCCACAGGGGGCGCGCAGATACGCAGTATTTT.

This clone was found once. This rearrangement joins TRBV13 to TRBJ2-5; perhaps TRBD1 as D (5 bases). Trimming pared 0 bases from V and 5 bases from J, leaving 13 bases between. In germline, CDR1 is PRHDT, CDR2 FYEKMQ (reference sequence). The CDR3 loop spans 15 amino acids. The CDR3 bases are TGTGCCAGCAGCTTAGGGGTACATCAGGGCGAGACCCAGTACTTC. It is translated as CASSLGVHQGETQYF.

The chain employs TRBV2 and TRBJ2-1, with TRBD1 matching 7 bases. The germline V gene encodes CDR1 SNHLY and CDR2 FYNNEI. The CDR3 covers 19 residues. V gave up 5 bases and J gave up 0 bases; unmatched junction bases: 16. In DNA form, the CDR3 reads TGTGCCAGCAGTTGGACAGGTCTCAACACCTTTTCCTCCTACAATGAGCAGTTCTTC. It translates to CASSWTGLNTFSSYNEQFF.

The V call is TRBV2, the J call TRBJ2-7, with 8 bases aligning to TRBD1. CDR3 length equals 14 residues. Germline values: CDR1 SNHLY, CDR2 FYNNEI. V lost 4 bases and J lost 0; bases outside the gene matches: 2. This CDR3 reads CASSAQGASYEQYF. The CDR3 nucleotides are TGTGCCAGCAGTGCTCAGGGGGCCTCCTACGAGCAGTACTTC.

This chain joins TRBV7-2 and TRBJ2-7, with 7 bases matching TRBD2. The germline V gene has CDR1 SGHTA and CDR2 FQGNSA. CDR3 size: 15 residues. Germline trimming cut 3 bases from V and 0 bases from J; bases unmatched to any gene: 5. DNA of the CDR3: TGTGCCAGCAGCTTCCCCCGGGAGGACTCCTACGAGCAGTACTTC. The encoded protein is CASSFPREDSYEQYF. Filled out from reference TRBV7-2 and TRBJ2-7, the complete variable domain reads GAGVSQSPSNKVTEKGKDVELRCDPISGHTALYWYRQSLGQGLEFLIYFQGNSAPDKSGLPSDRFSAERTGGSVSTLTIQRTQQEDSAVYLCASSFPREDSYEQYFGPGTRLTVT.

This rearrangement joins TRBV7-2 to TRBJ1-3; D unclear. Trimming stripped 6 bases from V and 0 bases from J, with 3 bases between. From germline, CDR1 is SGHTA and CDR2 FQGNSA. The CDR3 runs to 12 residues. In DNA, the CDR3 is TGTGCCAGCAGGAGCTCTGGAAACACCATATATTTT. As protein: CASRSSGNTIYF.

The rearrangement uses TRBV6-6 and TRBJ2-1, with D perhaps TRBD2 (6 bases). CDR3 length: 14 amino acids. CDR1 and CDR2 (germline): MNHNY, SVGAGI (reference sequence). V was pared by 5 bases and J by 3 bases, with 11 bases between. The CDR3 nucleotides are TGTGCCAGCAGTCTTCGGGAGTTCTACAATGAGCAGTTCTTC. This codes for CASSLREFYNEQFF.

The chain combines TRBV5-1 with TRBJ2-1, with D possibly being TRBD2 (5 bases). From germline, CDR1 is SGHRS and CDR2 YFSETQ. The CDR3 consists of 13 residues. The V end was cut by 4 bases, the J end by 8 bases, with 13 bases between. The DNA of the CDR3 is TGCGCCAGCAGCGAGGACGGGAAGTATGAGCAGTTCTTC. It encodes CASSEDGKYEQFF.

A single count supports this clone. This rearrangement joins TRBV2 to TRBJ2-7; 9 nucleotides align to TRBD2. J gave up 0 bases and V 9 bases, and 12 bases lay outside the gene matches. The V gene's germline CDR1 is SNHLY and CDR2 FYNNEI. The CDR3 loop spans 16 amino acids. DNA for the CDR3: TGTGCCAGGTTCGGGACTAGCCGACAAAGCTCCTACGAGCAGTACTTC. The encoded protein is CARFGTSRQSSYEQYF.

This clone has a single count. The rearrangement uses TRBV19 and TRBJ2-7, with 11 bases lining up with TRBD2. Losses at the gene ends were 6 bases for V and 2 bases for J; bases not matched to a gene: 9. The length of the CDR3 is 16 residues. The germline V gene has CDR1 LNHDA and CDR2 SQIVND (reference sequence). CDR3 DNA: TGTGCCAGTAGCCGACGGGGACTAGCGGAGGCCTACGAGCAGTACTTC. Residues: CASSRRGLAEAYEQYF.

CDR3 nucleotides: TGCGCCAGCAGTGAGTACTATGGACAGCCCTCTGGAAACACCATATATTTT. Residues: CASSEYYGQPSGNTIYF. V usage is TRBV10-1 and J usage is TRBJ1-3; D perhaps matches TRBD1 (6 bases). The length of the CDR3 is 17 residues. V was cut by 1 base and J by 0 bases, with 13 bases left in between. The germline CDR1 and CDR2 sequences are WNHNN and SYGVQD (reference sequence).

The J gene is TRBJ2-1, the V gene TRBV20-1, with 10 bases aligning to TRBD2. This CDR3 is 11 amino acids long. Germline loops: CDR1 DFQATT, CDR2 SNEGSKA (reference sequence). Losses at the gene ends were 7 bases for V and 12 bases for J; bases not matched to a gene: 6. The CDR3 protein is CSVPSGRGQFF. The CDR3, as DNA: TGCAGTGTCCCTAGCGGGAGAGGGCAGTTCTTC.

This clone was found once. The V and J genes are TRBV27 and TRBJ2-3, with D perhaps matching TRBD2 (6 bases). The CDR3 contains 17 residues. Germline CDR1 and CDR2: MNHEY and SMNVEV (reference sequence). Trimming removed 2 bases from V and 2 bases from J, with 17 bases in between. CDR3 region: CASSLRGIGSFTDTQYF. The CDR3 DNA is TGTGCCAGCAGTTTACGGGGGATCGGGTCGTTCACAGATACGCAGTATTTT.

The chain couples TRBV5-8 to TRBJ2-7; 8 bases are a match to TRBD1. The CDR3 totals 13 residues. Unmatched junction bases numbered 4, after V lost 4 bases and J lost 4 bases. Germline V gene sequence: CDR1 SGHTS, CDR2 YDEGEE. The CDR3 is CASSARDRYEQYF. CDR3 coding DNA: TGTGCCAGCAGCGCCCGGGACAGGTACGAGCAGTACTTC.

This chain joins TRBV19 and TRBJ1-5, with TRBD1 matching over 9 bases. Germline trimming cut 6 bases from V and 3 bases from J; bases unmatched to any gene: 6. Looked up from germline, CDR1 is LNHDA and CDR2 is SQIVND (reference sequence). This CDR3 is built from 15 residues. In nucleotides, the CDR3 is TGTGCCAGTAGATTACAGGGGGCGAACAATCAGCCCCAGCATTTT. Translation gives CASRLQGANNQPQHF.

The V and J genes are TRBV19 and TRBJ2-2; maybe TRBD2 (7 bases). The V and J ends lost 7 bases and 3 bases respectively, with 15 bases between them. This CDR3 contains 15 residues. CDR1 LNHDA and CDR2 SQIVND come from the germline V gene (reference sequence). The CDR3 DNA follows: TGTGCCAGTACGCAAGGGGGGGCCGACACCGGGGAGCTGTTTTTT. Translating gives CASTQGGADTGELFF.

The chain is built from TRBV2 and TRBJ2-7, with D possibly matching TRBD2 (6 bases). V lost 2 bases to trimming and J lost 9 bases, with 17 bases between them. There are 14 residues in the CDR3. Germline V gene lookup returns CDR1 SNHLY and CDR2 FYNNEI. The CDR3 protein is CASSERTTLARQYF. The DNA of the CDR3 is TGTGCCAGCAGTGAAAGGACTACCCTAGCGCGGCAGTACTTC. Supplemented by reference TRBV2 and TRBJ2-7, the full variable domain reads EPEVTQTPSHQVTQMGQEVILRCVPISNHLYFYWYRQILGQKVEFLVSFYNNEISEKSEIFDDQFSVERPDGSNFTLKIRSTKLEDSAMYFCASSERTTLARQYFGPGTRLTVT.